Below are 4 T cell receptor beta chains sequenced from a single sample in a study of T cells in Graves' hyperthyroidism and ophthalmopathy. Amplified regions were TCR beta CDR3 sequences from RNA transcripts. TCR CDR3 regions were first amplified by RT-PCR with HTBI primers. TCRdb reanalysed the multiplex PCR reads using MiXCR and keeps one entry per CDR3 protein. The sample holds 450,000 to 700,000 distinct CDR3 sequences; about half are singletons and the top ten take over 15%. The material sequenced was peripheral blood or thyroid tissue (not recorded which). The receptors were sampled from an adult woman with Graves' disease, either hyperthyroidism or ophthalmopathy (not recorded which).

In this sample, this clonotype turned up many times. The J gene is TRBJ1-2, the V gene TRBV6-6; D remains ambiguous. This CDR3 has 13 amino acids. V lost 7 bases, J lost 8 bases, and 17 bases lay in between. Germline CDR1 reads MNHNY; CDR2 reads SVGAGI (reference sequence). The CDR3 DNA reads as TGTGCCAGCACCGACCTGGAGCTTTTCGGCTACACCTTC. Translating gives CASTDLELFGYTF.

This sequence joins TRBV29-1 and TRBJ1-2, with TRBD1 as a possible D gene (5 bases). There are 12 residues in the CDR3. V dropped 4 bases and J dropped 4 bases, with 10 bases sitting between them. Per the germline V gene, CDR1 is SQVTM and CDR2 is ANQGSEA. This chain's CDR3 is CSVAGASYGYTF. The CDR3 DNA reads as TGCAGCGTTGCTGGGGCAAGCTATGGCTACACCTTC.

This clonotype came up a few times. The chain recombines TRBV7-9 with TRBJ2-7; TRBD1 agrees at 8 bases. Looked up from germline, CDR1 is SEHNR and CDR2 is FQNEAQ (reference sequence). Trimming cost V 3 bases and J 2 bases; bases outside gene matches: 6. The CDR3 sequence is 15 residues long. The CDR3: CASSLRSDRAYEQYF. For the CDR3, the DNA is TGTGCCAGCAGCTTGAGGTCGGACAGGGCCTACGAGCAGTACTTC.

This clonotype was seen more than once but under ten times. V and J are TRBV7-9 and TRBJ1-1; D remains ambiguous. Trimming pared 1 base from V and 7 bases from J, leaving 7 bases between. The CDR3 runs to 12 residues. CDR1 SEHNR and CDR2 FQNEAQ come from the germline V gene (reference sequence). The CDR3 bases are TGTGCCAGCAGCTTAGATTTAGTTGAAGCTTTCTTT. Translation: CASSLDLVEAFF.